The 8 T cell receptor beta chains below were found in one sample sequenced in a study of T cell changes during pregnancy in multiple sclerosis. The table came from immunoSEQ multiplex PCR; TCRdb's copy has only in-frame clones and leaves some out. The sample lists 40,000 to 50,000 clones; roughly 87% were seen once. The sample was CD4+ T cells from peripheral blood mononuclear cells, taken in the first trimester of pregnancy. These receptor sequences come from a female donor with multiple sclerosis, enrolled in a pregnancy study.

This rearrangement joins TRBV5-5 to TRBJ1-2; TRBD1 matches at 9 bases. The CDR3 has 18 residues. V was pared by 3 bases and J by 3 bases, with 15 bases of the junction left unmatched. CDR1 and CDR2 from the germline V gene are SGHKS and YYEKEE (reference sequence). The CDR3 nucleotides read TGTGCCAGCAGCTCGTCCGGGACAGGGACTTCTATTCACTATGGCTACACCTTC. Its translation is CASSSSGTGTSIHYGYTF.

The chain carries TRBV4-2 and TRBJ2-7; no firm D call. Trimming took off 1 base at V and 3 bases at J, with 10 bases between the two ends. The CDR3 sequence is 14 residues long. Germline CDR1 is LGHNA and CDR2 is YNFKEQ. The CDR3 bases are TGTGCCAGCAGCCAAGGTTCACAGAGCTACGAGCAGTACTTC. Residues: CASSQGSQSYEQYF.

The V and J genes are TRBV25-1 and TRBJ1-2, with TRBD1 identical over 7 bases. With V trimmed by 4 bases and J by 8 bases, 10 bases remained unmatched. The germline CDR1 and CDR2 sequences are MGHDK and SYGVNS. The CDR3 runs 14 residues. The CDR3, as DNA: TGTGCCAGCAGTGCACGAACAGGGGCCGGGGGCTACACCTTC. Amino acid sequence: CASSARTGAGGYTF.

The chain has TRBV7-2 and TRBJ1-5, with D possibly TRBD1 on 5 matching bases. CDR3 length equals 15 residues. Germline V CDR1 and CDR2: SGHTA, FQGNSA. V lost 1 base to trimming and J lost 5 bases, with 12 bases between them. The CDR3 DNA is TGTGCCAGCAGCTTAGTCTCGGGGGGGGATCAGCCCCAGCATTTT. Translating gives CASSLVSGGDQPQHF. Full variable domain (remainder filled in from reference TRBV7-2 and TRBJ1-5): GAGVSQSPSNKVTEKGKDVELRCDPISGHTALYWYRQSLGQGLEFLIYFQGNSAPDKSGLPSDRFSAERTGGSVSTLTIQRTQQEDSAVYLCASSLVSGGDQPQHFGDGTRLSIL.

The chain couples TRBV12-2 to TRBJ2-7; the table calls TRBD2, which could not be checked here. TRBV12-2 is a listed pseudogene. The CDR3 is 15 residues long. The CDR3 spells CASRPLGSGREEQYF. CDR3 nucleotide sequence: TGTGCAAGTCGCCCACTGGGGAGCGGGAGGGAAGAGCAGTACTTC.

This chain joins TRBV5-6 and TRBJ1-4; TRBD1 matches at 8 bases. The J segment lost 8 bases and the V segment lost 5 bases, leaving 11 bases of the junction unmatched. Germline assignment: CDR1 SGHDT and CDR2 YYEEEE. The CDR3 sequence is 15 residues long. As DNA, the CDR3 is TGTGCCAGCAGTAGAACCGGACAGGGTGAGGAAAAACTGTTTTTT. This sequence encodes CASSRTGQGEEKLFF.

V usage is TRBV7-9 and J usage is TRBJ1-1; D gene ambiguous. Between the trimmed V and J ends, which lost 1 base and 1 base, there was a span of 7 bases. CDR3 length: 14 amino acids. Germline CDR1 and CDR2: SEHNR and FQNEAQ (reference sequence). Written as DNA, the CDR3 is TGTGCCAGCAGCTTAGGGAGCCCGAACACTGAAGCTTTCTTT. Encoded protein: CASSLGSPNTEAFF.

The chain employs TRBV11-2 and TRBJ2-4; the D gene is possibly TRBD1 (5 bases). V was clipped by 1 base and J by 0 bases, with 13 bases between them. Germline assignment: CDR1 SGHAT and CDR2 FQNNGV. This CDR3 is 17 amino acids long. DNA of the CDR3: TGTGCCAGCAGCTTAGCAGGGCAGGCACTAGCCAAAAACATTCAGTACTTC. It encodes CASSLAGQALAKNIQYF.